This TCR beta chain stems from a study of CD8+ T cells in alopecia areata. Study overall: Patients in the treated group were given tofacitinib by mouth, 5 to 10 mg twice a day. For treated patients, severity scores reflected the percentage of scalp area affected. General study findings and limits: Tofacitinib delivered significant drops in scalp clonality and in expanded CD8+ clones among the top 100.

In this sample, this clone turned up a few times. Its antigen is currently unknown. Other DNA sequences in this specimen translate into the identical CDR3. As for treatment: oral pan-JAK inhibitor, 5-10 mg twice daily. Punch biopsies of lesional scalp, plus peripheral blood, were taken from alopecia areata patients. Following extraction, RNA underwent reverse transcription to cDNA, which served as the sequencing template. Clones were sequenced by immunoSEQ multiplex PCR, and TCRdb holds only the in-frame ones, with some missing. Of over 150,000 clones in the sample, roughly 53% are singletons; the top ten hold 11%. Germline V gene data show CDR1 as SQVTM and CDR2 as ANQGSEA. With 1 base removed from V and 5 bases from J, the gap between germline ends came to 5 bases. This CDR3 has 11 residues.

The TCR was taken from a human donor with alopecia areata. The sequencing used CD8+ T cells sorted from blood, collected at week 24, from a patient treated with tofacitinib. The chain employs TRBV29-1 and TRBJ1-2; D remains unclear. In nucleotides, the CDR3 is TGCAGCGTTGAAGGTGTGTATGGCTACACCTTC. It codes for CSVEGVYGYTF.